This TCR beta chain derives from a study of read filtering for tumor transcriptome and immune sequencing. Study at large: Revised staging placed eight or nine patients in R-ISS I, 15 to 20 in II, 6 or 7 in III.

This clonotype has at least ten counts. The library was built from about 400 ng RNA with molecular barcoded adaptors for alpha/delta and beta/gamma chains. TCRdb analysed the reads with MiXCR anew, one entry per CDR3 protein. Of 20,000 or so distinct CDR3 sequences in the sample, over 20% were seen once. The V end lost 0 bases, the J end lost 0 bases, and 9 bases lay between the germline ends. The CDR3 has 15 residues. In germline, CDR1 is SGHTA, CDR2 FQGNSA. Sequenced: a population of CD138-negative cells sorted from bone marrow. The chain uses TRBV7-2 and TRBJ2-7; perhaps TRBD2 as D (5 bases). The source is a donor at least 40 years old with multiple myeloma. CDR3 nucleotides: TGTGCCAGCAGCTTAGCCCCAGCGGTCTCCTACGAGCAGTACTTC. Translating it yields CASSLAPAVSYEQYF.